Sequencing of this T cell receptor (beta chain) was carried out in a study of blood T cell repertoires in COVID-19. In the study overall: Sites in the United States, Italy and Spain provided acute and convalescent COVID-19 samples. T cells, B-cell-depleted T cells, or PBMCs supplied cDNA or gDNA.

There are 13 residues in the CDR3. CDR1 LNHDA and CDR2 SQIVND come from the germline V gene (reference sequence). Deletions cut 3 bases from V and 5 bases from J, with 10 bases between. This clone is a singleton in its sample. Per the authors' pipeline: How many nucleated cells were present was estimated from reference gene primer amplification. TCRdb keeps only in-frame clones here, not all; method: immunoSEQ multiplex PCR. The V and J calls and the clone size are those of that table, but D and trimming were determined from the DNA. The sample lists about 200,000 clones; more than 80% were seen once.

The clonotype comes from a man aged 25-45 years who had recovered from COVID-19. V is TRBV19 and J is TRBJ2-5, with D possibly TRBD1 on 6 matching bases. Sequences were obtained from peripheral blood. In DNA form, the CDR3 reads TGTGCCAGTAGTATCAGGGGTGGGGAGACCCAGTACTTC. This codes for CASSIRGGETQYF.